The T cell receptor (beta chain) described here comes from a study of cytomegalovirus exposure and HLA in healthy donors (TCRdb year 2017). Notes on the research overall: In an earlier analysis of approximately 500 of the donors, 276 Gb of sequence data and 90 million to 130 million unique TCR beta sequences from some 170 million T cells were reported. To decide whether each TCR beta V gene segment behaved as functional or pseudogenic, an earlier analysis of 587 of the donors relied on high-throughput TCR beta sequencing. Genome-wide SNP genotypes for about 65% of the roughly 700 donors were used in a later genetic analysis, which treated that subset as a discovery cohort. Roughly 300 gigabases of sequencing data and around 90 million unique TCR sequences made up an early release that covered some 640 HLA-typed donors. Donor age, sex, ethnicity and CMV serostatus were collected together with the repertoire data. HLA typing included class I and class II loci at four-digit resolution. Of the 350 to 400 genotyped donors, 65% to 90% fell in the genetic ancestry cluster associated with self-reported Caucasian donors. All discovery cohort repertoires had been generated on a single sequencing platform. Rather than drawing on any new phenotypic data, the later analysis identified candidate immune exposures from TCR beta sequences and the way those sequences occurred across donors. A later analysis re-analyzed previously published TCR beta repertoires from 666 donors and added high-resolution HLA genotyping to study TCR occurrence patterns. Among about 370 genotyped donors of the cohort, an average of about 220,000 unique TCR beta nucleotide sequences was sequenced per donor, of which 15% to 20% were non-productive. Along with the approximately 700-subject first cohort, a separate validation cohort of roughly 110 different subjects was used. The study used immunosequencing to profile the T cell repertoires of 666 subjects and linked those repertoires to cytomegalovirus serostatus. Four or five DR-DQ haplotypes were treated as single units for association and clustering because of strong linkage in the cohort. The study was designed to test whether signatures of past pathogen exposure could be identified by cataloging public T cell receptors. The number of typed donors differed by locus: about 620-640 for A, B, C, DRB1 and DQB1; 500 to 550 for DQA1; approximately 600 for DPA1; and some 470 for DPB1. The study combined high-throughput TCR immunosequencing, statistical association of individual TCRs with disease status, and machine learning to predict cytomegalovirus infection status.

Comments on this clone: Its antigen remains unidentified. The input lacks base qualities; no much larger clone sits a single base away.

What the work shows at the level of the full study, not this receptor alone: Presence/absence analyses assumed roughly uniform sequencing depth across donors, an assumption that may not hold. Specific HLA alleles were associated with 16,951 TCR beta sequences at a false discovery rate of 0.05 in a later analysis. The authors suggested that the approach could potentially be generalized to other disease states and immunological phenotypes. In a later analysis, HLA-associated TCR beta chains showed more clonal expansion and lower generation probabilities than non-associated chains that were equally common. Across donors, most TCR sequences were observed very rarely, whereas some public TCRs were present in many individuals. In this cohort, only TCR beta chains were sequenced, and detectable features were limited by the absence of alpha or paired-chain data. Fewer than 20 rarely observed V segments, including chromosome 9 orphons, were excluded from the earlier analysis of about 600 of the donors because counts were too low. For the cohort, immune exposure information was limited to CMV serostatus. A further reported finding was that TCR beta sequences accurately predicted the HLA-A and HLA-B alleles for most subjects in the first cohort. Correlated functional status among segregating V segments might reflect linkage disequilibrium, but an unknown experimental factor could not be ruled out. In a later analysis, the rate of TCR association differed among HLA loci, with DRB1 alleles having the most associated TCRs and HLA-C alleles having the fewest. Several of the top co-occurrence clusters appeared to be linked to parvovirus B19, influenza, CMV and Epstein-Barr virus, according to a later analysis. In an earlier analysis of more than 500 of the donors, most TCR beta V segments appeared in productive rearrangements about 90% or about 30% of the time, broadly matching IMGT annotations. Because some donors lacked HLA typing at each locus, the association tests relied only on the typed subset. A later analysis found that most CMV-associated TCR beta chains appeared HLA-restricted, with HLA associations seemingly driven largely by CMV exposure. An association between a missense DCLRE1C variant and V-gene and J-gene trimming of TCR beta chains was found in a later genetic analysis and replicated in an independent cohort. Strong co-occurrence of HLA alleles, especially DR and DQ, made assigning TCR associations to individual alleles difficult. A few of the identified cytomegalovirus-associated TCR beta chains were confirmed in vitro to be specific for cytomegalovirus antigens. Cytomegalovirus status was reported to be diagnosed by the classifier with high specificity and sensitivity in both the original and validation cohorts. The sequencing pipeline was judged likely to have produced a cluster of highly shared sequence variants as a technical artifact. The 87-base-pair reads could not distinguish some IMGT-functional V segments, including TRBV6-2 and TRBV6-3, so those segments were excluded. A total of about 150 TCR beta chains were listed by the study as associated with cytomegalovirus. In a later genetic analysis, fewer N-insertions in productive TCRs were reported among donors in an Asian-associated ancestry cluster than the roughly 700-donor mean.

The cohort comprised some 680 healthy bone marrow donors. Cohort members were all nominally healthy when sampled, although unrecorded immune exposures were likely present. The donor was CMV seronegative and was included in the group of about 400 seronegative cohort members. A peripheral blood sample was provided by each donor, and peripheral blood mononuclear cells were used for TCR beta sequencing. The Qiagen DNeasy Blood Extraction Kit was used to extract genomic DNA from the blood cell samples. The CDR3 spans 14 residues, from the cysteine through the phenylalanine. Of the read, only the CDR3 DNA is kept; its 42 bases are in frame from base 1. V lost 6 bases and J lost 5 bases; the stretch between them is 17 bases long. The germline V gene provides CDR1 MDHEN and CDR2 SYDVKM. Libraries were built with the immunoSEQ multiplex PCR assay. The multiplex PCR relied on a mix of 60 forward primers for TCR Vbeta segments and 13 reverse primers for TCR Jbeta segments. The CDR3 region of rearranged TCR beta genes was amplified from genomic DNA with a multiplex PCR assay. On the Illumina HiSeq System, the amplified TCR beta libraries were sequenced as 87-base-pair reads. The original methods were these. In a later analysis, around 80 million unique TCR beta chains were counted across the roughly 610 repertoires, and some 10 million of these chains were shared by at least two donors. To remove PCR and sequencing errors, raw reads were error-corrected and collapsed into unique sequences using a nearest-neighbor algorithm that merged closely related sequences. CDR3 sequences were aligned to IMGT reference sequences to assign V, D and J gene segments. For a sequence to be retained, a match of at least six nucleotides was required to both a V gene segment and a J gene segment. Rearrangements were classified as productive when the CDR3 lacked stop codons and remained in frame with V and J, and all other rearrangements were classified as non-productive. Following IMGT convention, CDR3 was defined as the stretch from the second conserved V-encoded cysteine up to the conserved J-encoded phenylalanine. The earlier analysis of 587 of the donors excluded sequences that lacked an unambiguous match to a single V gene segment. In an earlier analysis of approximately 500 of the donors, a V segment was called functional when productive rearrangements were above 56.7%, and segregating when the standard deviation between donors exceeded 5%. A statistical classification framework was developed to diagnose cytomegalovirus status using the catalog of TCR beta chain sequences. A later analysis assigned V and J genes by comparing TCR nucleotide sequences with IMGT/GENE-DB human TR gene sequences. Using the TCRdist pipeline, a later analysis assigned CDR3 sequences along with most-parsimonious VDJ recombination scenarios. A later analysis defined each TCR beta chain by its CDR3 amino acid sequence plus V-gene family, and excluded reads lacking a unique V-gene family. To address suspected cross-contamination and a sequencing artifact, a later analysis removed several hundred highly shared, low-generation-probability nucleotide sequences. In a later analysis, a clonal expansion index for each public chain was calculated from normalized within-repertoire ranks of inferred template counts. In a later analysis, generation probabilities were computed with a VDJ recombination model fitted to out-of-frame rearrangements, and the resulting probabilities were checked against IGoR. In a later analysis, TCR-TCR, TCR-HLA and TCR-CMV co-occurrence was scored with hypergeometric tests, and a repertoire-size bias correction was applied to TCR pairs. To estimate false discovery rates, a later analysis permuted the HLA or CMV assignments 20 times. In a later analysis, co-occurring TCRs were grouped with DBSCAN, and TCRdist sequence similarity was added when clustering was performed within HLA-allele-positive subsets. Repertoires with fewer than 30,000 or more than 120,000 public chains were left out of co-occurrence clustering, as were roughly five repertoires with anomalous nucleotide sharing. The table comes from immuneACCESS by way of TCRdb, which keeps in-frame sequences with V and J called. Part of the clones is missing from these tables; in studies checked, under half for an unresolved V gene and the rest for unknown reasons. Clone size and V and J calls were adopted from that table, with D and trimming inferred from the DNA. The sample includes more than 100,000 clones, with 66% observed a single time. Less than 3.5% of the sample lies in the top ten.

Sequenced: PBMCs. The clonotype was recovered from a woman aged 50 to 65 in good health and CMV-seronegative. In this chain, TRBV28 is recombined with TRBJ2-7; the best D guess is TRBD1, with 7 bases matching. The nucleotides are TGTGCCAGCAGCCGGGACAGTGCGGGACACGAGCAGTACTTC. It translates to CASSRDSAGHEQYF. This CDR3, with the reference TRBV28 and TRBJ2-7 proteins standing in past its ends, gives the full variable domain DVKVTQSSRYLVKRTGEKVFLECVQDMDHENMFWYRQDPGLGLRLIYFSYDVKMKEKGDIPEGYSVSREKKERFSLILESASTNQTSMYLCASSRDSAGHEQYFGPGTRLTVT.